This entry lists 32 T cell receptor beta chains sequenced from one sample in a study of blood T cell repertoires in COVID-19. This table comes from immunoSEQ multiplex PCR, and its TCRdb copy is limited to in-frame clones, with some not included. Of under 300,000 clones in the sample, roughly nine tenths were seen once. Sequences were obtained from peripheral blood. These receptors originate from a woman aged 25 to 45 with COVID-19, enrolled during active disease.

V gene TRBV9 combines with J gene TRBJ2-2; the D gene is possibly TRBD2 (6 bases). CDR3 length: 12 residues. CDR1 and CDR2 from the germline V gene are SGDLS and YYNGEE. V dropped 4 bases and J dropped 11 bases, with 12 bases sitting between them. DNA of the CDR3: TGTGCCAGCAGCCTCCTGGCGGGAGAGCTGTTTTTT. It codes for CASSLLAGELFF. Full variable domain (remainder filled in from reference TRBV9 and TRBJ2-2): DSGVTQTPKHLITATGQRVTLRCSPRSGDLSVYWYQQSLDQGLQFLIQYYNGEERAKGNILERFSAQQFPDLHSELNLSSLELGDSALYFCASSLLAGELFFGEGSRLTVL.

The chain couples TRBV5-1 to TRBJ1-2, with TRBD1 matching 10 bases. The CDR3 spans 14 residues. V lost 7 bases to trimming and J lost 3 bases; unmatched junction nucleotides: 6. Germline V CDR1 and CDR2: SGHRS, YFSETQ. CDR3 residues: CASLPGTGDYGYTF. CDR3 coding DNA: TGCGCCAGCTTACCAGGGACAGGGGACTATGGCTACACCTTC.

This clone was detected a few times. The chain uses TRBV11-2 and TRBJ2-3; 9 bases align to TRBD1. The V gene's germline CDR1 is SGHAT and CDR2 FQNNGV. The CDR3 covers 15 residues. V lost 0 bases and J lost 6; bases outside the gene matches: 4. CDR3 protein: CASSLEGDRADTQYF. The CDR3 nucleotides are TGTGCCAGCAGCTTAGAGGGGGACAGGGCTGATACGCAGTATTTT. The whole variable domain, filled in from reference TRBV11-2 and TRBJ2-3, reads EAGVAQSPRYKIIEKRQSVAFWCNPISGHATLYWYQQILGQGPKLLIQFQNNGVVDDSQLPKDRFSAERLKGVDSTLKIQPAKLEDSAVYLCASSLEGDRADTQYFGPGTRLTVL.

The chain carries TRBV12-5 and TRBJ1-5, with 10 bases matching TRBD1. The CDR3 contains 19 residues. Germline V gene lookup returns CDR1 LGHNT and CDR2 FRNRAP. The CDR3 spells CADRDRGVPSGYSNQPQHF. The DNA of the CDR3 is TGTGCCGATCGGGACAGGGGCGTCCCTTCGGGGTATAGCAATCAGCCCCAGCATTTT.

The chain has TRBV28 and TRBJ2-7, with D possibly being TRBD2 (5 bases). V was pared by 2 bases and J by 0 bases, with 11 bases between. CDR1 and CDR2 (germline): MDHEN, SYDVKM. The CDR3 length is 15 residues. DNA for the CDR3: TGTGCCAGCAGTTTAACGCCGGGGAACTCCTACGAGCAGTACTTC. It translates to CASSLTPGNSYEQYF.

The chain couples TRBV5-4 to TRBJ2-1, with a weak D call TRBD2 (6 bases). This CDR3 is 16 amino acids long. Germline CDR1 and CDR2: SGHNT and YYREEE (reference sequence). V gave up 0 bases and J gave up 7 bases, with 17 bases separating them. CDR3 sequence (DNA): TGTGCCAGCAGCTTGGCGACTGGTAGCGGTGTAAATGAGCAGTTCTTC. Translation: CASSLATGSGVNEQFF.

This clone came up once. The genes are TRBV10-2 and TRBJ1-1; no clear D gene. This CDR3 region has 15 residues. Trimming stripped 2 bases from V and 4 bases from J, with 14 bases between. CDR1 is WSHSY, CDR2 SAAADI, per germline. The CDR3 spells CASSESRTLSTEAFF. As DNA, the CDR3 is TGCGCCAGCAGTGAGAGTAGGACTTTGAGCACTGAAGCTTTCTTT.

The V gene is TRBV14, the J gene TRBJ1-2; D is possibly TRBD1 (6 bases). The CDR3 loop spans 14 amino acids. CDR1 and CDR2 (germline): SGHDN, FVKESK. Trimming left V 1 base short and J 11 bases short, with 17 bases between. The CDR3 DNA follows: TGTGCCAGCAGCCAAGGGCGTACAAAGCAGGGGTACACCTTC. This translates into CASSQGRTKQGYTF.

The V gene is TRBV10-3, the J gene TRBJ2-1; 8 bases match TRBD2. V trimming: 2 bases; J trimming: 5 bases; junction bases outside the gene matches: 5. The CDR3 length is 15 residues. The germline gives CDR1 ENHRY, CDR2 SYGVKD. The CDR3 sequence: CAISEKSGGHNEQFF. For the CDR3, the DNA is TGTGCCATCAGTGAGAAAAGCGGGGGTCACAATGAGCAGTTCTTC.

The chain uses TRBV5-4 and TRBJ1-2, with D possibly matching TRBD1 (5 bases). The germline CDR1 and CDR2 sequences are SGHNT and YYREEE (reference sequence). The CDR3 is made up of 15 amino acids. Between the trimmed V and J ends, which lost 4 bases and 5 bases, there was a span of 18 bases. CDR3 residues: CASSDGGDLIYGYTF. DNA of the CDR3: TGTGCCAGCAGCGACGGGGGAGATTTAATTTATGGCTACACCTTC.

The rearrangement joins TRBV24-1 to TRBJ2-3; 7 bases match TRBD1. CDR3 length: 15 amino acids. Germline trimming cut 2 bases from V and 6 bases from J; bases unmatched to any gene: 7. Germline loops: CDR1 KGHDR, CDR2 SFDVKD. The CDR3 coding sequence is TGTGCCACCAGTGATTCGGCGGACAGGCGGGATACGCAGTATTTT. This codes for CATSDSADRRDTQYF.

The chain carries TRBV28 and TRBJ2-7, with 8 positions matching TRBD2. V lost 6 bases and J lost 3; bases outside the gene matches: 7. The germline CDR1 and CDR2 sequences are MDHEN and SYDVKM. The CDR3 contains 14 residues. CDR3: CASSLAGNLYEQYF. The CDR3 nucleotides read TGTGCCAGCAGCTTAGCGGGGAACCTCTACGAGCAGTACTTC.

The chain links TRBV5-4 to TRBJ2-2, with D perhaps TRBD2 (6 bases). V was trimmed by 4 bases and J by 4 bases, leaving 17 bases between them. The CDR3 runs to 16 residues. The germline gives CDR1 SGHNT, CDR2 YYREEE (reference sequence). Here the CDR3 DNA reads TGTGCCAGCAGCACCCCCGGGAGCCGGGCCACCGGGGAGCTGTTTTTT. Its protein is CASSTPGSRATGELFF.

This clone has a count of ten or more. V and J are TRBV14 and TRBJ2-1, with D possibly matching TRBD2 (7 bases). The CDR3 runs to 15 residues. The V gene's germline CDR1 is SGHDN and CDR2 FVKESK. The V gene lost 3 bases and the J gene lost 6 bases, with 15 bases spanning the gap. CDR3 in amino acids: CASSQLMGGPNEQFF. In DNA, the CDR3 is TGTGCCAGCAGCCAGCTTATGGGGGGGCCCAATGAGCAGTTCTTC.

The gene calls are TRBV6-5 and TRBJ2-7; D may be TRBD1 (5 bases). Trimming pared 0 bases from V and 3 bases from J, leaving 12 bases between. Germline V gene data show CDR1 as MNHEY and CDR2 as SVGAGI. The CDR3 has 15 amino acids. The CDR3: CASSYSQGKGYEQYF. The CDR3 DNA is TGTGCCAGCAGTTACTCCCAGGGTAAAGGCTACGAGCAGTACTTC.

This chain connects TRBV6-2 or TRBV6-3 to TRBJ1-5, with 7 nucleotides matching TRBD1. Germline CDR1 MNHEY, CDR2 SVGEGT. The length of the CDR3 is 14 residues. Unmatched junction bases numbered 8, after V lost 6 bases and J lost 6 bases. Written as DNA, the CDR3 is TGTGCCAGCAGCCCAACAGGGGTGGCTCAGCCCCAGCATTTT. It specifies CASSPTGVAQPQHF.

The gene calls are TRBV6-5 and TRBJ1-3, with a tentative D call TRBD1 (5 bases). Trimming cost V 5 bases and J 0 bases, with 11 bases left between them. The CDR3 extends over 15 amino acids. CDR1 is MNHEY and CDR2 is SVGAGI in the germline V gene. The CDR3 DNA sequence: TGTGCCAGCAGTCGGGACGGGAGCTCTGGAAACACCATATATTTT. This sequence encodes CASSRDGSSGNTIYF.

CDR3 in amino acids: CASSAPDSSEAFF. The DNA for the CDR3 is TGTGCCAGTAGTGCCCCCGACAGTTCTGAAGCTTTCTTT. V gene TRBV19 combines with J gene TRBJ1-1; a possible D gene is TRBD1 (5 bases). The CDR3 length is 13 residues. Germline-derived CDR1 and CDR2 are LNHDA and SQIVND (reference sequence). V was pared by 5 bases and J by 6 bases, with 13 bases between.

V and J are TRBV7-9 and TRBJ2-1, with D perhaps matching TRBD1 (6 bases). This CDR3 is 14 amino acids long. V shed 1 base and J shed 8 bases, with 12 bases lying between them. Germline CDR1 is SEHNR and CDR2 is FQNEAQ (reference sequence). CDR3 coding DNA: TGTGCCAGCAGCTTAGTACTGGGGGCCCATGAGCAGTTCTTC. Translated, it gives CASSLVLGAHEQFF.

The rearrangement links TRBV7-6 to TRBJ1-6, with 7 bases matching TRBD1. In germline, CDR1 is SGHVS, CDR2 FNYEAQ. The ends lost 5 bases at V and 8 bases at J; junction bases unmatched: 6. The CDR3 covers 14 residues. The CDR3 DNA reads TGTGCCAGCAGCCTCCCGGGACAGTATTCACCCCTCCACTTT. It yields the protein CASSLPGQYSPLHF.

There are a few counts of this clone. This chain uses TRBV5-8 with TRBJ1-2; D not resolved. The V gene lost 0 bases and the J gene lost 1 base, with 10 bases spanning the gap. This CDR3 comprises 15 residues. From germline, CDR1 is SGHTS and CDR2 YDEGEE. The CDR3 DNA sequence: TGTGCCAGCAGCTTGGATTTTGGCAATAACTATGGCTACACCTTC. Encoded protein: CASSLDFGNNYGYTF.

This clone has just a few counts. The V call is TRBV28, the J call TRBJ2-1; TRBD2 agrees at 14 bases. Per the germline V gene, CDR1 is MDHEN and CDR2 is SYDVKM. V lost 11 bases and J lost 3; bases outside the gene matches: 6. The CDR3 runs 15 residues. The CDR3 nucleotides read TGTGCCGGGGGACTAGCGGGGGCGGTCTACAATGAGCAGTTCTTC. It codes for CAGGLAGAVYNEQFF.

J is TRBJ2-1 and V is TRBV4-1; weak D call: TRBD2 (5 bases). The germline V and J ends were trimmed by 1 base and 6 bases, with 13 bases remaining between them. The germline V gene encodes CDR1 MGHRA and CDR2 YSYEKL. The CDR3 runs to 15 residues. CDR3 in DNA: TGCGCCAGCAGCCAAGGGAGGATGGTCTCCAATGAGCAGTTCTTC. It is translated as CASSQGRMVSNEQFF.

The V call is TRBV6-1, the J call TRBJ2-7; the D gene is possibly TRBD2 (5 bases). The CDR3 runs 15 residues. CDR1 MNHNS and CDR2 SASEGT come from the germline V gene. V was clipped by 5 bases and J by 6 bases, with 20 bases between them. The chain's CDR3 is CASSSLDQPRGEQYF. The CDR3 DNA reads TGTGCCAGCAGTTCCCTGGACCAACCTCGGGGCGAGCAGTACTTC.

CDR3 in amino acids: CASSLGGTGGSDTQYF. The CDR3 nucleotides are TGTGCCAGCAGCTTAGGAGGGACAGGGGGATCAGATACGCAGTATTTT. The chain employs TRBV5-4 and TRBJ2-3; TRBD1 aligns across 11 bases. V gave up 2 bases and J gave up 4 bases; unmatched junction bases: 6. The germline V gene has CDR1 SGHNT and CDR2 YYREEE (reference sequence). The CDR3 has 16 residues.

This rearrangement joins TRBV5-1 to TRBJ1-1; 8 nucleotides agree with TRBD1. CDR3 length: 17 residues. Germline V CDR1 and CDR2: SGHRS, YFSETQ. Trimming took 3 bases from V and 3 from J; bases not matched to a gene: 13. This CDR3 is CASSSLAGGPTDTEAFF. CDR3 bases: TGCGCCAGCAGCTCCCTTGCAGGGGGCCCCACGGACACTGAAGCTTTCTTT.

The V call is TRBV27, the J call TRBJ2-7; the match to TRBD1 covers 7 bases. Germline V gene sequence: CDR1 MNHEY, CDR2 SMNVEV (reference sequence). V dropped 5 bases and J dropped 2; count of bases not matched to a gene: 9. CDR3 size: 15 residues. Here the CDR3 reads CASSLIGTATYEQYF. The CDR3 coding sequence is TGTGCCAGCAGTCTAATAGGGACAGCCACCTACGAGCAGTACTTC.

This clone was seen only once. This chain links TRBV5-4 with TRBJ1-1; TRBD1 agrees at 7 bases. CDR3 size: 16 residues. V trimming: 4 bases; J trimming: 0 bases; junction bases outside the gene matches: 9. Per germline, CDR1 SGHNT and CDR2 YYREEE (reference sequence). The CDR3 is CASSGPGQPMNTEAFF. Written as DNA, the CDR3 is TGTGCCAGCAGCGGACCGGGACAGCCCATGAACACTGAAGCTTTCTTT.

The rearrangement joins TRBV28 to TRBJ2-7; 15 nucleotides line up with TRBD2. Per germline, CDR1 MDHEN and CDR2 SYDVKM. The CDR3 has 14 residues. J was trimmed by 7 bases and V by 5 bases; bases with no gene match: 3. CDR3 bases: TGTGCCAGCAGTCCCGGGACTAGCGGGAGGGAGCAGTACTTC. Its protein product is CASSPGTSGREQYF.

This chain links TRBV2 with TRBJ2-7; D is possibly TRBD2 (5 bases). The CDR3 sequence is 15 residues long. Trimming stripped 2 bases from V and 1 base from J, with 12 bases between. From germline, CDR1 is SNHLY and CDR2 FYNNEI. The CDR3 loop reads CASSERVGGSYEQYF. DNA for the CDR3: TGTGCCAGCAGTGAACGGGTGGGCGGGTCCTACGAGCAGTACTTC. Together with reference TRBV2 and TRBJ2-7, the CDR3 gives the full variable domain: EPEVTQTPSHQVTQMGQEVILRCVPISNHLYFYWYRQILGQKVEFLVSFYNNEISEKSEIFDDQFSVERPDGSNFTLKIRSTKLEDSAMYFCASSERVGGSYEQYFGPGTRLTVT.

This chain connects TRBV6-4 to TRBJ2-5; a weak D match, TRBD2 (5 bases). The CDR3 runs 13 residues. Germline V gene lookup returns CDR1 MRHNA and CDR2 SNTAGT. V gave up 6 bases and J gave up 9 bases, with 17 bases separating them. The CDR3 loop is CASSPEEGMAQYF. The CDR3 DNA reads TGTGCCAGCAGCCCCGAAGAGGGTATGGCCCAGTACTTC.

The J gene is TRBJ2-3, the V gene TRBV19; no reliable D call. Trimming shortened V by 3 bases and J by 2 bases, and 12 bases separated the two germline ends. CDR3 length: 15 residues. CDR1 and CDR2 from the germline V gene are LNHDA and SQIVND (reference sequence). The CDR3 spells CASSIPLLNTDTQYF. CDR3 nucleotides: TGTGCCAGTAGTATTCCCCTACTCAACACAGATACGCAGTATTTT.